What follows are 9 T cell receptor beta chains derived from one specimen sequenced in a study of blood T cell repertoires in COVID-19. Only in-frame clones appear in the TCRdb table, and some are missing; sequencing was by immunoSEQ multiplex PCR. This table holds a few hundred thousand clones, about 91% found once. Material for sequencing was PBMCs or T cells enriched from blood (not recorded which). The receptors were gathered from a human donor in a cohort exposed to, infected with or recovered from COVID-19 (not recorded which). The donor label of this sample is uncertain.

CDR3 in amino acids: CASSPRTGSEAFF. CDR3 sequence (DNA): TGTGCCAGCAGTCCTCGGACAGGTTCTGAAGCTTTCTTT. V and J are TRBV12-3 or TRBV12-4 and TRBJ1-1, with 7 bases aligning to TRBD1. The CDR3 contains 13 residues. The junction had 6 bases not matched to a gene; V was cut back by 5 bases and J by 6 bases.

V usage is TRBV10-2 and J usage is TRBJ2-1; 7 bases map to TRBD1. CDR1 is WSHSY, CDR2 SAAADI, per germline. The CDR3 consists of 17 residues. Trimming at V came to 0 bases and at J to 4 bases, leaving 9 bases not matched to a gene. CDR3 coding DNA: TGCGCCAGCAGTGAGTCAAGGACAGGCGGCCCTTACAATGAGCAGTTCTTC. As protein: CASSESRTGGPYNEQFF.

The genes are TRBV19 and TRBJ2-1; 10 bases fit TRBD2. From germline, CDR1 is LNHDA and CDR2 SQIVND (reference sequence). The CDR3 spans 15 residues. The ends lost 8 bases at V and 2 bases at J; junction bases unmatched: 6. CDR3 DNA sequence: TGTGCCAGTGAATCGCTAGCGGGGGCCTACAATGAGCAGTTCTTC. Translation gives CASESLAGAYNEQFF.

V gene TRBV5-8 combines with J gene TRBJ2-7; weak D call: TRBD1 (6 bases). This CDR3 is built from 13 residues. Germline CDR1 and CDR2: SGHTS and YDEGEE. V was pared by 1 base and J by 6 bases, with 11 bases between. CDR3 nucleotide sequence: TGTGCCAGCAGCTTGCGGCAGGGGTCCGAGCAGTACTTC. Its translation is CASSLRQGSEQYF. The complete variable domain, with remaining parts taken from reference TRBV5-8 and TRBJ2-7, reads EAGVTQSPTHLIKTRGQQATLRCSPISGHTSVYWYQQALGLGLQFLLWYDEGEERNRGNFPPRFSGRQFPNYSSELNVNALELEDSALYLCASSLRQGSEQYFGPGTRLTVT.

The V gene is TRBV3-1 (or the pseudogene TRBV3-2), the J gene TRBJ2-1; 9 nucleotides match TRBD2. Germline V gene data show CDR1 as LGHDT and CDR2 as YNNKEL (reference sequence). This CDR3 contains 17 residues. Trimming removed 0 bases from V and 9 bases from J; junction bases left unmatched: 12. The CDR3 loop reads CASSQEGAGGLRSEQFF. Here the CDR3 DNA reads TGTGCCAGCAGCCAAGAGGGTGCGGGGGGGCTCCGGAGTGAGCAGTTCTTC.

The chain has TRBV18 and TRBJ1-2, with 9 bases aligning to TRBD1. V shed 0 bases, J shed 4 bases, and the junction held 9 bases outside the gene matches. Germline V gives CDR1 KGHSH, CDR2 LQKENI. CDR3 length: 17 residues. CDR3: CASSPPSDTGGLYGYTF. CDR3 sequence (DNA): TGTGCCAGCTCACCACCCTCCGATACAGGGGGCCTCTATGGCTACACCTTC.

CDR3 amino acids: CASSLAWDRDGGTQYF. For the CDR3, the DNA is TGTGCCAGCAGCTTGGCCTGGGACAGGGATGGGGGGACCCAGTACTTC. The chain carries TRBV5-4 and TRBJ2-5, with TRBD1 identical over 9 bases. The CDR3 is 16 amino acids. Trimming at V came to 0 bases and at J to 7 bases, leaving 10 bases not matched to a gene. From germline, CDR1 is SGHNT and CDR2 YYREEE (reference sequence).

The count of this clone is one. This CDR3 reads CASSLEGGRFYEQYF. The CDR3 DNA reads TGTGCCAGCAGCTTAGAAGGGGGACGGTTCTACGAGCAGTACTTC. This chain joins TRBV11-2 and TRBJ2-7; D is perhaps TRBD1 (6 bases). The CDR3 totals 15 residues. Trimming shortened V by 0 bases and J by 3 bases, and 12 bases separated the two germline ends. Germline CDR1 and CDR2: SGHAT and FQNNGV.

The rearrangement joins TRBV6-1 to TRBJ2-7; 9 bases are shared with TRBD1. Germline CDR1 reads MNHNS; CDR2 reads SASEGT. J lost 12 bases, V lost 2 bases, and 11 bases had no gene match. The CDR3 totals 14 residues. Written as DNA, the CDR3 is TGTGCCAGCAGTGAAAAAAGCGGACAGGGGCGACTGTACTTC. It is translated as CASSEKSGQGRLYF.